This T cell receptor beta chain was captured by sequencing in a study of early stage breast cancer tumors. Study-level information: Of around 15 invasive breast tumors, about a dozen were hormone receptor-positive, HER2-negative. General study results and limits: Most shared enriched TCRB sequences were commonly generated ones. Comparing each tissue with blood distinguished tumor from normal in about 85% of the 16 patients. Unsorted bulk genomic DNA sequencing lacked pairing and functional marker data.

This CDR3 contains 15 residues. The ends lost 6 bases at V and 4 bases at J; junction bases unmatched: 5. Per germline, CDR1 MNHEY and CDR2 SMNVEV (reference sequence). Comments on this clone: Its specificity is not known.

The data were produced by immunoSEQ multiplex PCR, yet TCRdb's version contains in-frame clones alone and is incomplete. The table records approximately 48,000 clones, about nine tenths of them present only once. The receptor's source is a person between 70 and 80 years old with breast cancer. Sequencing input: blood. V gene TRBV27 combines with J gene TRBJ2-1, with TRBD2 matching 11 bases. CDR3 nucleotide sequence: TGTGCCAGCAGACTGGGGACTAGCGGTTACAATGAGCAGTTCTTC. It codes for CASRLGTSGYNEQFF.